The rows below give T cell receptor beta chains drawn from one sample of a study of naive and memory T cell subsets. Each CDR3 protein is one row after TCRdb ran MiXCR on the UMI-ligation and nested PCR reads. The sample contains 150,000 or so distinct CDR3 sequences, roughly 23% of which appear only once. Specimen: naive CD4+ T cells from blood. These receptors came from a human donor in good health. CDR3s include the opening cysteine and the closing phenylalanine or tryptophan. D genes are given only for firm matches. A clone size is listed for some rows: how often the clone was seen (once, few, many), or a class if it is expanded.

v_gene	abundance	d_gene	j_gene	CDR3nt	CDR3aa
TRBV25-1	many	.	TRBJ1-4	TGTGCCAGCAGTGTGGCGGGGGAAAAACTGTTTTTT	CASSVAGEKLFF
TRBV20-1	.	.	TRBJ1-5	TGCAGTGCTAGGGGGCACAATCAGCCCCAGCATTTT	CSARGHNQPQHF
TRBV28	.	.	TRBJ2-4	TGTGCCAGCAGCCGACAGAGAGACATTCAGTACTTC	CASSRQRDIQYF
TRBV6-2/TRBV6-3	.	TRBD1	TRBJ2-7	TGTGCCAGCAGTTACTCGCGACAGGGGATCTACGAGCAGTACTTC	CASSYSRQGIYEQYF
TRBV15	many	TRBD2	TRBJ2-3	TGTGCCACCAGCAGAGATCGGGCTAGCGGGAGTGGAACAGATACGCAGTATTTT	CATSRDRASGSGTDTQYF
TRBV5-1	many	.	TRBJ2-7	TGCGCCAGCAGCGCCCTCGGGGGATTCGTTAGCGAGCAGTACTTC	CASSALGGFVSEQYF
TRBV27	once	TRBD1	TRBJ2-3	TGTGCCAGCAGTTTTTCACACAGGGGGAACACAGATACGCAGTATTTT	CASSFSHRGNTDTQYF
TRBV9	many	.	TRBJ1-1	TGTGCCAGCAGCGTAGGACCGAACACTGAAGCTTTCTTT	CASSVGPNTEAFF
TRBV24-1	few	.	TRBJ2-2	TGTGCCACCAAGGGCGACACCGGGGAGCTGTTTTTT	CATKGDTGELFF
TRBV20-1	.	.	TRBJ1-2	TGCAGTGCTAGAGATAGCAGAAACTACTATGGCTACACCTTC	CSARDSRNYYGYTF
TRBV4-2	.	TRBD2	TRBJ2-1	TGTGCCAGCAGCCCCCGCGCAGCGGGAAGTAACAATGAGCAGTTCTTC	CASSPRAAGSNNEQFF
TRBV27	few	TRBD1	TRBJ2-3	TGTGCCAGCAGTTTTATTACTATAAGGGGGCAGGGAGATACGCAGTATTTT	CASSFITIRGQGDTQYF
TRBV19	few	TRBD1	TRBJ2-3	TGTGCCAGTAGTATGGAACAGGGGGCATGGGCGACAGATACGCAGTATTTT	CASSMEQGAWATDTQYF
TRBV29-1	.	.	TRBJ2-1	TGCAGCCTCCTGGGGCAGGGCTATGGGGAGCAGTTCTTC	CSLLGQGYGEQFF
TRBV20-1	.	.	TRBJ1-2	TGCAGTGCTTCCGGGACGAATGGCTACACCTTC	CSASGTNGYTF
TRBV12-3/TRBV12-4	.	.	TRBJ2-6	TGTGCCAGCAGTTTAAGTCGGGGGATTTCCTCTGGGGCCAACGTCCTGACTTTC	CASSLSRGISSGANVLTF
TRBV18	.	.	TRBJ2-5	TGTGCCAGCTCACCTACACATGCACAAGAGACCCAGTACTTC	CASSPTHAQETQYF
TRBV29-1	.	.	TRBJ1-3	TGCAGCGTTGTCGGGGACTCTGGAAACACCATATATTTT	CSVVGDSGNTIYF
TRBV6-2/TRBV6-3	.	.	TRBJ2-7	TGTGCCAGCAGCAGGAACTACGAGCAGTACTTC	CASSRNYEQYF
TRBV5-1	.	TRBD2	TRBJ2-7	TGCGCCAGCAGAGAGGGACTAGCGGGTGTTACCGAGCAGTACTTC	CASREGLAGVTEQYF
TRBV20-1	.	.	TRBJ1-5	TGCAGTGTCCAGACAGCAGTCGATCAGCCCCAGCATTTT	CSVQTAVDQPQHF
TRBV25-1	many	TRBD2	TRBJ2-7	TGTGCCAGCAGTGCTCTAGCGGGAGTGGCGGGGGAGCAGTACTTC	CASSALAGVAGEQYF
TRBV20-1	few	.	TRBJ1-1	TGCAGTGCTACTCCGCGGAACACTGAAGCTTTCTTT	CSATPRNTEAFF
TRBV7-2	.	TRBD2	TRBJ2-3	TGTGCCAGCAGCTCACAACCTCCAGGACTAGCGGGAACAGATACGCAGTATTTT	CASSSQPPGLAGTDTQYF
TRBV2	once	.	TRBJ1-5	TGTGCCAGCAGTGCTTATGGGGCGGTCAGCGGTCAGCCCCAGCATTTT	CASSAYGAVSGQPQHF
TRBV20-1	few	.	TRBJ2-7	TGCAGTGCTTCCGACAGGTGGGCCTACGAGCAGTACTTC	CSASDRWAYEQYF
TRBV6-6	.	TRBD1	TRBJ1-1	TGTACCAGCAGTTCAGACAGGGCCACTGAAGCTTTCTTT	CTSSSDRATEAFF